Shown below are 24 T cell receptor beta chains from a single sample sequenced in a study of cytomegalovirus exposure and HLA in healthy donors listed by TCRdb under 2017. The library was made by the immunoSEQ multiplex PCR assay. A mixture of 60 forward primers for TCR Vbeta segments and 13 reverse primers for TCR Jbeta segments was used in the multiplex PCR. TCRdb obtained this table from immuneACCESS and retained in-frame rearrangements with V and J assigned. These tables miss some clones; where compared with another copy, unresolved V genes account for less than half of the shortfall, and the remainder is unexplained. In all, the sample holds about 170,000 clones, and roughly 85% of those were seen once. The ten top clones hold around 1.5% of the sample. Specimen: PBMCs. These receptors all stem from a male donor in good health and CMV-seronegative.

The CDR3 nucleotides are TGTGCCATCGGAGTATCCAACCCCGGGACTAGCGAGCAGTACTTC. Translating it yields CAIGVSNPGTSEQYF. The rearrangement uses TRBV10-3 and TRBJ2-7; 8 nucleotides match TRBD2. Germline V gene sequence: CDR1 ENHRY, CDR2 SYGVKD. This CDR3 spans 15 amino acids. V shed 8 bases and J 6 bases; nucleotides not matched to a gene: 15.

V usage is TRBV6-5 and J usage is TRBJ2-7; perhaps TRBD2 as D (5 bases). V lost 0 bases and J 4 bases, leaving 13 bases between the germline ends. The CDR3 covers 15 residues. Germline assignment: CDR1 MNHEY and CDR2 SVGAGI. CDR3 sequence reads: CASSYSFTSPYEQYF. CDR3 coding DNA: TGTGCCAGCAGTTACTCGTTTACTAGTCCGTACGAGCAGTACTTC.

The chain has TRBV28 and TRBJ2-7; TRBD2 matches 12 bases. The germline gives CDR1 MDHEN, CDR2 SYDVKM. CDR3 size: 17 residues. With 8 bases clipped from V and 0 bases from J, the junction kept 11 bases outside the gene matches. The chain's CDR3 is CASPPGLAGISSYEQYF. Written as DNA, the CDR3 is TGTGCCAGCCCACCGGGACTAGCGGGTATAAGCTCCTACGAGCAGTACTTC.

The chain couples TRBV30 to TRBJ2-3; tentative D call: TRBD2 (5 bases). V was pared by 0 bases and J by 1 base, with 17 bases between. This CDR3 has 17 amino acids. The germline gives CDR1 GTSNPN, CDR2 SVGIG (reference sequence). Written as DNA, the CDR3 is TGTGCCTGGAGTGTACGTAGAGGGTTTGGGGGCACAGATACGCAGTATTTT. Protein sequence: CAWSVRRGFGGTDTQYF.

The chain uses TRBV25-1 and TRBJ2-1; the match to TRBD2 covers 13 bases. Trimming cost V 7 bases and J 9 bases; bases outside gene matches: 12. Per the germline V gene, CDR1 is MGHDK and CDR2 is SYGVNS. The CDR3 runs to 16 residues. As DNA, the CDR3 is TGTGCCAGCACGGAGGTTGGACTAGCGGGAGAGGGTGAGCAGTTCTTC. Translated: CASTEVGLAGEGEQFF.

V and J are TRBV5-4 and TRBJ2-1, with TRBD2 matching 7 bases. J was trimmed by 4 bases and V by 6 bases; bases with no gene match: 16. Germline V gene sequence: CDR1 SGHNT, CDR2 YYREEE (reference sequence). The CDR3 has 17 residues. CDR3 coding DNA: TGTGCCAGCACCGCGTTGGAGCCGGGGGGTTGGTACAATGAGCAGTTCTTC. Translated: CASTALEPGGWYNEQFF.

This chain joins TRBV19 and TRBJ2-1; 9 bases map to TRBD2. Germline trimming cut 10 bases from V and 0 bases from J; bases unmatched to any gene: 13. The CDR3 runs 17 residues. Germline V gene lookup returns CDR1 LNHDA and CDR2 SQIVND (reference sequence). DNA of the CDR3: TGTGCCACCCAACGGCTAGCGGGGACCAGCTCCTACAATGAGCAGTTCTTC. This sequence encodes CATQRLAGTSSYNEQFF.

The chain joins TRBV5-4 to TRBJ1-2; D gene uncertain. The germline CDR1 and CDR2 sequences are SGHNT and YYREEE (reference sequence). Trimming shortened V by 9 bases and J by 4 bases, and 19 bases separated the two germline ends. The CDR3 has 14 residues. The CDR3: CATVPDGGSYGYTF. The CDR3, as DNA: TGTGCCACTGTACCGGACGGAGGATCCTATGGCTACACCTTC.

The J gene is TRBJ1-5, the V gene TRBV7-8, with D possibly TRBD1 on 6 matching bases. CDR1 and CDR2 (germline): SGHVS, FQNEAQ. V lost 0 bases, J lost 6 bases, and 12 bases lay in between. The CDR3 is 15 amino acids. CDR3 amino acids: CASSLAQLGGQPQHF. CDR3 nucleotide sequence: TGTGCCAGCAGCTTAGCACAACTAGGGGGTCAGCCCCAGCATTTT.

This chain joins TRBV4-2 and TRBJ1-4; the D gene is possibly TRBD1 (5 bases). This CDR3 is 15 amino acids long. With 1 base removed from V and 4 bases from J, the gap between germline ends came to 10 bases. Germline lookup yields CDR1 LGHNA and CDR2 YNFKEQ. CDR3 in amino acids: CASSQAGFGNEKLFF. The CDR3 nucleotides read TGTGCCAGCAGCCAAGCAGGGTTTGGTAATGAAAAACTGTTTTTT.

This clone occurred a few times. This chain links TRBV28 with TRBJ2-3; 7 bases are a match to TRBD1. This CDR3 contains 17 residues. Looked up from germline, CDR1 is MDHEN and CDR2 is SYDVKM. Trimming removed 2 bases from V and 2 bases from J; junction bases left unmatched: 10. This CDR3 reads CASSLNPDRVNTDTQYF. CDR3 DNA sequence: TGTGCCAGCAGTTTAAATCCCGACAGGGTAAACACAGATACGCAGTATTTT.

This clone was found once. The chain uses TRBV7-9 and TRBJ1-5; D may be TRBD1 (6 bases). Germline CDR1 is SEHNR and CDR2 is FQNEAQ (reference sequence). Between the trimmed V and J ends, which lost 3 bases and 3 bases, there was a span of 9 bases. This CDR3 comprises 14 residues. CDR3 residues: CASSLAGANQPQHF. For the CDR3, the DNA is TGTGCCAGCAGCTTGGCAGGGGCCAATCAGCCCCAGCATTTT.

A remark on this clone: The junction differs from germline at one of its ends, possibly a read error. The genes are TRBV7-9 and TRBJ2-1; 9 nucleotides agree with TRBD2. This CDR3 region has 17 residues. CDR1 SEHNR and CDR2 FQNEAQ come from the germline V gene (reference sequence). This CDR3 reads CSSSPPIRLAVYNEQFF. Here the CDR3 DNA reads TGTTCCAGCAGCCCACCCATCCGACTAGCGGTGTACAATGAGCAGTTCTTC.

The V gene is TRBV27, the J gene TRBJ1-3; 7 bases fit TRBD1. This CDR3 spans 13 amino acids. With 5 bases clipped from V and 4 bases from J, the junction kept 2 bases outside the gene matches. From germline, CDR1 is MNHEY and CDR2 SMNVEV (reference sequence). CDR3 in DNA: TGTGCCAGCAGTCCGGGACAGGGAAACACCATATATTTT. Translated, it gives CASSPGQGNTIYF.

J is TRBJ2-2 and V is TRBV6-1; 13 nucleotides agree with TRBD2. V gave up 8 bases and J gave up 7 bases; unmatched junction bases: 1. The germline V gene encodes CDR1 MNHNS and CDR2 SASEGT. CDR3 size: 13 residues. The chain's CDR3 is CASGTSGIGELFF. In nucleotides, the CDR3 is TGTGCCAGCGGGACTAGCGGGATCGGGGAGCTGTTTTTT.

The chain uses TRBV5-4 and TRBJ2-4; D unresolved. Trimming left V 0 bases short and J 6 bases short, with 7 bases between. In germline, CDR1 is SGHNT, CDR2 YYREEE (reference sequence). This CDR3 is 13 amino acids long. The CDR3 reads CASSLAGGNIQYF. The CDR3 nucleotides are TGTGCCAGCAGCTTGGCCGGCGGAAACATTCAGTACTTC.

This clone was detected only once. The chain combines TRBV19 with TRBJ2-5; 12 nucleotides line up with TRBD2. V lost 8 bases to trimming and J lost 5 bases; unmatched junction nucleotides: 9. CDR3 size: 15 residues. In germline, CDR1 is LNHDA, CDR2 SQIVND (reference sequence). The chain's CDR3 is CASPASGRALETQYF. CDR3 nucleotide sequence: TGTGCCAGTCCCGCTAGCGGGAGGGCCTTGGAGACCCAGTACTTC.

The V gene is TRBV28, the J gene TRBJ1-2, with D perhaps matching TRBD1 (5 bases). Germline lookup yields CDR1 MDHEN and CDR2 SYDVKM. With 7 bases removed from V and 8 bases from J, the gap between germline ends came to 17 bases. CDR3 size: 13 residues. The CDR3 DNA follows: TGTGCCAGCACCCCCGACGGGGGTAGAGGCTACACCTTC. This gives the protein CASTPDGGRGYTF.

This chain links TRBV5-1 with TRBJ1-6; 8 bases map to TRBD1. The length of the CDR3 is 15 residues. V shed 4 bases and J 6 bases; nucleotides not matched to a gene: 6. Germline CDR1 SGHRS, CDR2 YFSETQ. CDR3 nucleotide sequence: TGCGCCAGCAGCGAAGGACAGGGACTTAATTCACCCCTCCACTTT. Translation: CASSEGQGLNSPLHF.

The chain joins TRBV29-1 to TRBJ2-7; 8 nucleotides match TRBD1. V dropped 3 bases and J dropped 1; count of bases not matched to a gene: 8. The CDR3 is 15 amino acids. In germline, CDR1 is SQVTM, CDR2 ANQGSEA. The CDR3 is CSVDRQGAGSYEQYF. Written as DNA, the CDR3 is TGCAGCGTTGATCGCCAGGGGGCGGGGTCCTACGAGCAGTACTTC.

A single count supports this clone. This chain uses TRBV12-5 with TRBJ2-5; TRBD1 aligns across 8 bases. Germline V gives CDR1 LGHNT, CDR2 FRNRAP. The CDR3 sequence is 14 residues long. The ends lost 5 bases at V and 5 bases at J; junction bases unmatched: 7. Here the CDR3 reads CASGQGQGYETQYF. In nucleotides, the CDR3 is TGTGCTAGTGGTCAAGGACAGGGCTATGAGACCCAGTACTTC.

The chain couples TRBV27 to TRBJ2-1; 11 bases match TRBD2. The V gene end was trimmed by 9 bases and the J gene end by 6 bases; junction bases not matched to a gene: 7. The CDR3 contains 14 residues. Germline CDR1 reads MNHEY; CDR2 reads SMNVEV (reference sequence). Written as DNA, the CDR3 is TGTGCCAGTCAACTAGCGGGAGCTATCAATGAGCAGTTCTTC. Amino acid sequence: CASQLAGAINEQFF.

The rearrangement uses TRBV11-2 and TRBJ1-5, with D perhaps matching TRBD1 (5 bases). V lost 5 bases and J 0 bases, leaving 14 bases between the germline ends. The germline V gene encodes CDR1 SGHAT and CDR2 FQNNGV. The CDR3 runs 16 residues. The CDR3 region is CASSPIKDSSNQPQHF. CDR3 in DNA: TGTGCCAGCAGCCCAATCAAAGACAGTAGCAATCAGCCCCAGCATTTT.

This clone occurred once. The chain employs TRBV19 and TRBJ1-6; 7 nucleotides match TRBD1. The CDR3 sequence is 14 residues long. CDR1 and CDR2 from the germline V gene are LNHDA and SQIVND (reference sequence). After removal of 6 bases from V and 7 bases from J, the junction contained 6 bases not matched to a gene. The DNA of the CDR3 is TGTGCCAGTAGCCAGGACAGGCGGAATTCACCCCTCCACTTT. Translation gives CASSQDRRNSPLHF.